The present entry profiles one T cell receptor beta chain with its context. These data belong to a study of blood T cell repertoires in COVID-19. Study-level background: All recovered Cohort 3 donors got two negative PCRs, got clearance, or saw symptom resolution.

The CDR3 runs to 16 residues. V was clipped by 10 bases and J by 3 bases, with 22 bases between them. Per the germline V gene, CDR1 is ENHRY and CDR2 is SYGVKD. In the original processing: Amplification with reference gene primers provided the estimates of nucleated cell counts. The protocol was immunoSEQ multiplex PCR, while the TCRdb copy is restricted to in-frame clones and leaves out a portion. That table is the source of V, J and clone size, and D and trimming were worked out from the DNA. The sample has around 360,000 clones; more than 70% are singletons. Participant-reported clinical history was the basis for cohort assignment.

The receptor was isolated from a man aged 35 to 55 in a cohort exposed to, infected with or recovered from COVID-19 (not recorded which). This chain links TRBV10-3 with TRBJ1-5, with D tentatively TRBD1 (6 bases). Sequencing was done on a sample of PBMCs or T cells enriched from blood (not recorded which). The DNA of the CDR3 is TGTGCCACCAGGGGAGGGGGTGGGGGCCTCAATCAGCCCCAGCATTTT. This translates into CATRGGGGGLNQPQHF.